One and the same sample provided the 11 T cell receptor beta chains below, sequenced in a study of pediatric ulcerative colitis. Rectal tissue came from one to two pinch biopsies taken at colonoscopy. Only in-frame clones appear in the TCRdb table, and some are missing; sequencing was by immunoSEQ multiplex PCR. In the table there are about 35,000 clones, about 81% of which are singletons. The sequencing sample was made of gut tissue. The receptors here all came from a boy younger than 18 with mild ulcerative colitis.

The chain links TRBV7-2 to TRBJ2-3, with 8 bases that match TRBD1. Trimming took 6 bases from V and 0 from J; bases not matched to a gene: 5. Germline lookup yields CDR1 SGHTA and CDR2 FQGNSA. There are 15 residues in the CDR3. The CDR3 DNA sequence: TGTGCCAGCAGTTCAGGGGGCTTCAGCACAGATACGCAGTATTTT. Residues: CASSSGGFSTDTQYF.

V gene TRBV4-2 combines with J gene TRBJ2-7, with 7 positions matching TRBD1. Looked up from germline, CDR1 is LGHNA and CDR2 is YNFKEQ. Trimming took 0 bases from V and 2 from J; bases not matched to a gene: 4. The CDR3 extends over 15 amino acids. The CDR3 region has the DNA TGTGCCAGCAGCCAAGAATCCCAGGGGGCCTACGAGCAGTACTTC. Its protein product is CASSQESQGAYEQYF.

The table lists this clone with a count of one. V is TRBV7-6 and J is TRBJ2-3; D uncertain. Deletions cut 3 bases from V and 4 bases from J, with 2 bases between. CDR1 and CDR2 (germline): SGHVS, FNYEAQ. CDR3 length: 11 residues. The CDR3 DNA reads as TGTGCCAGCAGCTTCTCAGATACGCAGTATTTT. Its protein product is CASSFSDTQYF.

This clone has a single count. The chain joins TRBV2 to TRBJ1-2; D is possibly TRBD1 (6 bases). V lost 6 bases and J 6 bases, leaving 23 bases between the germline ends. CDR1 SNHLY and CDR2 FYNNEI come from the germline V gene. The length of the CDR3 is 16 residues. The CDR3 DNA reads TGTGCCAGCAGGCGAGGACAGATCGGCCCGAAAAATGGCTACACCTTC. Translation gives CASRRGQIGPKNGYTF.

The CDR3 sequence is CAISETIGQGSSNYGYTF. For the CDR3, the DNA is TGTGCCATCAGTGAGACCATAGGACAGGGTTCGAGTAACTATGGCTACACCTTC. The chain has TRBV10-3 and TRBJ1-2, with 8 bases aligning to TRBD1. Looked up from germline, CDR1 is ENHRY and CDR2 is SYGVKD. The CDR3 is made up of 18 amino acids. J was trimmed by 1 base and V by 2 bases; bases with no gene match: 12.

The chain links TRBV5-4 to TRBJ1-2; 8 bases map to TRBD1. The V gene end was trimmed by 5 bases and the J gene end by 8 bases; junction bases not matched to a gene: 8. Per the germline V gene, CDR1 is SGHNT and CDR2 is YYREEE (reference sequence). The CDR3 consists of 13 residues. The CDR3 sequence: CASSRTGLEGYTF. Written as DNA, the CDR3 is TGTGCCAGCAGTCGGACAGGGTTGGAAGGCTACACCTTC.

The chain is built from TRBV23-1 and TRBJ1-2; no reliable D call. Being an ORF, TRBV23-1 has a function that is uncertain. The CDR3 is made up of 16 amino acids. Trimming took 0 bases from V and 2 from J, leaving 13 bases between them. The CDR3 DNA reads as TGCGCCAGCAGTCAATCGTTGCTCGACGGAAACTATGGCTACACCTTC. It specifies CASSQSLLDGNYGYTF.

The chain carries TRBV30 and TRBJ1-1, with D hard to call. Germline V gene data show CDR1 as GTSNPN and CDR2 as SVGIG (reference sequence). There are 13 residues in the CDR3. Trimming left V 4 bases short and J 1 base short, with 10 bases between. The CDR3 reads CAWKTGSNTEAFF. The CDR3 bases are TGTGCCTGGAAAACGGGATCGAACACTGAAGCTTTCTTT.

The chain joins TRBV7-6 to TRBJ1-3; 7 nucleotides line up with TRBD1. Per the germline V gene, CDR1 is SGHVS and CDR2 is FNYEAQ. The CDR3 contains 16 residues. Unmatched junction bases numbered 7, after V lost 5 bases and J lost 0 bases. CDR3 nucleotide sequence: TGTGCCAGCAGCAGCCCAGGGACAGTCTCTGGAAACACCATATATTTT. Amino acid sequence: CASSSPGTVSGNTIYF.

This chain connects TRBV4-1 to TRBJ2-7, with 7 positions matching TRBD1. The CDR3 contains 16 residues. Germline trimming cut 3 bases from V and 4 bases from J; bases unmatched to any gene: 12. Germline V CDR1 and CDR2: MGHRA, YSYEKL. CDR3 DNA sequence: TGCGCCAGCAGCCACCGAAGGAGAACAGGGGTGTACGAGCAGTACTTC. It specifies CASSHRRRTGVYEQYF.

This clone was seen just once. This chain links TRBV9 with TRBJ1-2; no firm D call. V was pared by 3 bases and J by 2 bases, with 14 bases between. The CDR3 has 15 residues. Germline lookup yields CDR1 SGDLS and CDR2 YYNGEE. CDR3 sequence reads: CASSGPALGNYGYTF. The CDR3 region has the DNA TGTGCCAGCAGCGGGCCCGCCCTGGGGAACTATGGCTACACCTTC.